The next 27 T cell receptor beta chains were all read from a single sample in a study of shared T cell receptors in the human thymus. Measured with immunoSEQ multiplex PCR; TCRdb has only the in-frame clones, and not every one. The sample lists 550,000 to 800,000 clones; roughly 88% were seen once. These data also featured in a second study, about human thymus T cells.

The sample was thymocytes. All receptors derive from a girl less than two years old with a congenital heart defect.

The chain uses TRBV5-1 and TRBJ1-2, with D possibly being TRBD1 (6 bases). Trimming removed 0 bases from V and 4 bases from J, with 10 bases in between. Germline assignment: CDR1 SGHRS and CDR2 YFSETQ. This CDR3 has 14 residues. CDR3 residues: CASSLADSLYGYTF. The CDR3 DNA follows: TGCGCCAGCAGCTTGGCGGACAGCCTCTATGGCTACACCTTC.

The DNA for the CDR3 is TGTGCCAGTCACCCCATGACAGTGAACACTGAAGCTTTCTTT. Translating gives CASHPMTVNTEAFF. V is TRBV2 and J is TRBJ1-1; possible D gene TRBD1, 5 bases. V lost 9 bases to trimming and J lost 0 bases, with 14 bases between them. The CDR3 is made up of 14 amino acids. Germline CDR1 is SNHLY and CDR2 is FYNNEI.

CDR3 in amino acids: CASTPGLQTDTQYF. CDR3 nucleotide sequence: TGTGCCAGCACCCCGGGACTACAAACAGATACGCAGTATTTT. The chain recombines TRBV5-6 with TRBJ2-3, with 7 bases identical to TRBD2. V lost 6 bases and J lost 3; bases outside the gene matches: 7. Germline V lookup: CDR1 SGHDT, CDR2 YYEEEE. The CDR3 totals 14 residues.

The genes are TRBV29-1 and TRBJ2-5; perhaps TRBD1 as D (6 bases). This CDR3 is 14 amino acids long. Germline CDR1 is SQVTM and CDR2 is ANQGSEA. V was pared by 6 bases and J by 3 bases, with 17 bases between. The CDR3 loop is CSVTLDSKEETQYF. The DNA of the CDR3 is TGCAGCGTGACCTTGGACAGTAAAGAAGAGACCCAGTACTTC.

The V gene is TRBV12-5, the J gene TRBJ1-2; D is uncertain. Trimming left V 7 bases short and J 7 bases short, with 16 bases between. The CDR3 runs 13 residues. Germline V gene sequence: CDR1 LGHNT, CDR2 FRNRAP. CDR3 region: CASALGTAGGYTF. The CDR3 DNA is TGTGCTAGTGCCCTAGGAACGGCGGGTGGCTACACCTTC.

The V call is TRBV2, the J call TRBJ2-7; D unresolved. Between the trimmed V and J ends, which lost 3 bases and 0 bases, there was a span of 6 bases. This CDR3 comprises 13 residues. Germline CDR1 SNHLY, CDR2 FYNNEI. The CDR3 nucleotides are TGTGCCAGCAGTGAGATAGACTCCTACGAGCAGTACTTC. Amino acid sequence: CASSEIDSYEQYF.

CDR3 in DNA: TGTGCCAGCAGCTACCTCCAAGCGGGGCAGGTGGGCAATCAGCCCCAGCATTTT. Its protein product is CASSYLQAGQVGNQPQHF. The chain employs TRBV7-9 and TRBJ1-5, with a possible D match to TRBD1 (5 bases). The CDR3 has 18 residues. Per germline, CDR1 SEHNR and CDR2 FQNEAQ (reference sequence). The V end was cut by 4 bases, the J end by 2 bases, with 21 bases between.

The chain joins TRBV6-5 to TRBJ1-2, with 7 bases fitting TRBD1. J gave up 7 bases and V 0 bases, and 8 bases lay outside the gene matches. Looked up from germline, CDR1 is MNHEY and CDR2 is SVGAGI. This CDR3 has 15 residues. The chain's CDR3 is CASSYSGGMEAGYTF. In DNA, the CDR3 is TGTGCCAGCAGTTACTCAGGGGGCATGGAGGCTGGCTACACCTTC.

This sequence joins TRBV28 and TRBJ2-7, with TRBD2 as a possible D gene (5 bases). Trimming left V 2 bases short and J 6 bases short, with 8 bases between. The CDR3 is 12 residues long. Germline CDR1 MDHEN, CDR2 SYDVKM. In nucleotides, the CDR3 is TGTGCCAGCAGTTTAACTCGGGGCGAGCAGTACTTC. Residues: CASSLTRGEQYF.

CDR3 in amino acids: CASSTTSGGPLVSEQYF. CDR3 DNA sequence: TGTGCCAGCAGCACCACTAGCGGGGGGCCGTTGGTGTCCGAGCAGTACTTC. V gene TRBV13 combines with J gene TRBJ2-7, with 12 bases fitting TRBD2. The CDR3 sequence is 17 residues long. Germline V CDR1 and CDR2: PRHDT, FYEKMQ (reference sequence). The J segment lost 6 bases and the V segment lost 5 bases, leaving 14 bases of the junction unmatched.

This chain connects TRBV28 to TRBJ1-5; no reliable D call. The CDR3 consists of 15 residues. CDR1 and CDR2 from the germline V gene are MDHEN and SYDVKM. V shed 3 bases and J shed 5 bases, with 14 bases lying between them. In nucleotides, the CDR3 is TGTGCCAGCAGTTTTCTCTCGGAGTCCCATCAGCCCCAGCATTTT. Protein: CASSFLSESHQPQHF.

The rearrangement links TRBV2 to TRBJ1-1; a weak D match, TRBD1 (6 bases). Deletions cut 4 bases from V and 3 bases from J, with 15 bases between. From germline, CDR1 is SNHLY and CDR2 FYNNEI. The CDR3 has 15 amino acids. CDR3 residues: CASSVGRTDHTEAFF. The CDR3 nucleotides are TGTGCCAGCAGTGTAGGTAGGACAGACCACACTGAAGCTTTCTTT.

The chain couples TRBV5-1 to TRBJ2-5, with 7 bases matching TRBD1. The germline gives CDR1 SGHRS, CDR2 YFSETQ. CDR3 size: 15 residues. V dropped 3 bases and J dropped 4; count of bases not matched to a gene: 9. This CDR3 reads CASSWTSTGRETQYF. The CDR3 DNA sequence: TGCGCCAGCAGCTGGACATCGACAGGGCGAGAGACCCAGTACTTC.

In this sample, this clone turned up once. The V and J genes are TRBV6-5 and TRBJ1-5, with D possibly matching TRBD1 (5 bases). Germline V CDR1 and CDR2: MNHEY, SVGAGI. The CDR3 consists of 13 residues. The V and J ends lost 4 bases and 4 bases respectively, with 8 bases between them. The DNA of the CDR3 is TGTGCCAGCAGTTCCAGGGAAAATCAGCCCCAGCATTTT. Its protein is CASSSRENQPQHF.

The chain links TRBV5-6 to TRBJ2-1, with 8 positions matching TRBD1. Germline V lookup: CDR1 SGHDT, CDR2 YYEEEE. The V and J ends lost 2 bases and 7 bases, in that order; junction bases with no gene match: 5. This CDR3 is 14 amino acids long. The CDR3 sequence: CASSLGQGANEQFF. DNA for the CDR3: TGTGCCAGCAGCTTAGGGCAGGGGGCAAATGAGCAGTTCTTC.

CDR3 bases: TGCGCCAGCAGCTTTTTTGTACAGGGGGCTTCCGATGAAAAACTGTTTTTT. Translated: CASSFFVQGASDEKLFF. The chain links TRBV5-1 to TRBJ1-4; TRBD1 matches 9 bases. The CDR3 covers 17 residues. V gave up 2 bases and J gave up 6 bases; unmatched junction bases: 11. Germline CDR1 reads SGHRS; CDR2 reads YFSETQ.

The chain has TRBV5-1 and TRBJ1-3; D is perhaps TRBD1 (5 bases). This CDR3 has 14 residues. Between the trimmed V and J ends, which lost 5 bases and 4 bases, there was a span of 13 bases. Germline V gene lookup returns CDR1 SGHRS and CDR2 YFSETQ. DNA of the CDR3: TGCGCCAGCAGTACTCAGGGCCCCGGAAACACCATATATTTT. Translating it yields CASSTQGPGNTIYF.

V is TRBV15 and J is TRBJ1-2, with 9 bases identical to TRBD1. CDR3 length: 15 amino acids. V dropped 2 bases and J dropped 7; count of bases not matched to a gene: 8. Per the germline V gene, CDR1 is LNHNV and CDR2 is YYDKDF (reference sequence). The DNA for the CDR3 is TGTGCCACCAGCAGAACCCGGGACAGGGTTGGTGGCTACACCTTC. This gives the protein CATSRTRDRVGGYTF.

This clone was seen just once. The J gene is TRBJ1-1, the V gene TRBV7-9, with a possible D match to TRBD1 (6 bases). This CDR3 contains 13 residues. With 5 bases removed from V and 4 bases from J, the gap between germline ends came to 11 bases. The germline CDR1 and CDR2 sequences are SEHNR and FQNEAQ (reference sequence). CDR3 bases: TGTGCCAGCAGCCCGACAGGAGTCACTGAAGCTTTCTTT. This codes for CASSPTGVTEAFF.

The table lists this clone with a count of one. The rearrangement links TRBV4-2 to TRBJ1-2, with D uncertain. Germline V lookup: CDR1 LGHNA, CDR2 YNFKEQ. The CDR3 length is 17 residues. Deletions cut 0 bases from V and 4 bases from J, with 18 bases between. The CDR3 loop reads CASSQDCRRFRPYGYTF. In DNA, the CDR3 is TGTGCCAGCAGCCAAGATTGTCGGCGCTTCAGGCCCTATGGCTACACCTTC.

V is TRBV5-1 and J is TRBJ2-1, with TRBD1 as a possible D gene (5 bases). The CDR3 sequence is 16 residues long. From germline, CDR1 is SGHRS and CDR2 YFSETQ. Trimming took 0 bases from V and 7 from J, leaving 17 bases between them. This chain's CDR3 is CASSLVPRDVFNEQFF. The DNA of the CDR3 is TGCGCCAGCAGCTTGGTCCCCAGGGATGTGTTTAATGAGCAGTTCTTC.

J is TRBJ2-7 and V is TRBV27, with D unclear. CDR1 and CDR2 from the germline V gene are MNHEY and SMNVEV (reference sequence). Trimming pared 6 bases from V and 4 bases from J, leaving 22 bases between. There are 16 residues in the CDR3. CDR3 loop: CASSQARGPFPYEQYF. The CDR3 DNA follows: TGTGCCAGCAGCCAAGCCCGAGGCCCCTTCCCTTACGAGCAGTACTTC.

V is TRBV10-1 and J is TRBJ2-3, with 8 bases aligning to TRBD2. V dropped 0 bases and J dropped 3; count of bases not matched to a gene: 8. The CDR3 totals 17 residues. From germline, CDR1 is WNHNN and CDR2 SYGVQD (reference sequence). CDR3: CASSESGGAFQTDTQYF. CDR3 sequence (DNA): TGCGCCAGCAGTGAGTCCGGGGGGGCCTTCCAGACAGATACGCAGTATTTT.

This clone has a single count. CDR3 in DNA: TGTGCCAGCTCACCATGTGGCAGGGGTTGTCAGCCCCAGCATTTT. Its protein product is CASSPCGRGCQPQHF. The chain carries TRBV18 and TRBJ1-5, with D possibly being TRBD1 (6 bases). Germline-derived CDR1 and CDR2 are KGHSH and LQKENI. Trimming cost V 2 bases and J 6 bases, with 14 bases left between them. The CDR3 extends over 15 amino acids. Full variable domain (missing parts from reference TRBV18 and TRBJ1-5): NAGVMQNPRHLVRRRGQEARLRCSPMKGHSHVYWYRQLPEEGLKFMVYLQKENIIDESGMPKERFSAEFPKEGPSILRIQQVVRGDSAAYFCASSPCGRGCQPQHFGDGTRLSIL.

The chain recombines TRBV15 with TRBJ2-7, with TRBD2 identical over 7 bases. V lost 0 bases, J lost 7 bases, and 12 bases stayed unmatched. Germline CDR1 LNHNV, CDR2 YYDKDF (reference sequence). The CDR3 consists of 16 residues. The CDR3 is CATSRDQSSRGGEQYF. The DNA of the CDR3 is TGTGCCACCAGCAGAGATCAGTCCTCCCGGGGAGGGGAGCAGTACTTC.

The chain links TRBV5-8 to TRBJ1-1; D is uncertain. This CDR3 is 14 amino acids long. The germline CDR1 and CDR2 sequences are SGHTS and YDEGEE. Trimming took off 5 bases at V and 7 bases at J, with 18 bases between the two ends. The CDR3 sequence is CASSDASSGDEAFF. CDR3 nucleotides: TGTGCCAGCAGTGACGCTAGCAGTGGGGATGAAGCTTTCTTT.

The rearrangement uses TRBV5-6 and TRBJ1-3; D is unresolved. The CDR3 is 17 residues long. V lost 4 bases, J lost 0 bases, and 17 bases lay in between. The germline gives CDR1 SGHDT, CDR2 YYEEEE. The CDR3 spells CASSAVDGRPSGNTIYF. CDR3 DNA sequence: TGTGCCAGCAGCGCGGTGGATGGGAGACCCTCTGGAAACACCATATATTTT.